The clone carrying this T cell receptor (beta chain) occurred once. Trimming stripped 3 bases from V and 4 bases from J, with 14 bases between. This CDR3 has 15 amino acids. Germline CDR1 reads SGHRS; CDR2 reads YFSETQ. Per the study methods: Reference gene primer amplification gave nucleated cell count estimates. Clones were read by immunoSEQ multiplex PCR, and TCRdb kept only the in-frame ones, dropping some. V and J calls and clone size come straight from that table; D and trimming were deduced from the DNA. The repertoire holds approximately 49,000 clones, with around 81% as singletons. This entry is derived from a study of blood T cell repertoires in COVID-19.

The TCR was taken from a woman older than 75 with COVID-19, enrolled during active disease. The source material was peripheral blood. The chain couples TRBV5-1 to TRBJ1-3; D gene uncertain. DNA for the CDR3: TGCGCCAGCAGCTCTTCAGGCGTTCAGGGAAACACCATATATTTT. It specifies CASSSSGVQGNTIYF.